Listed below are T cell receptor beta chains from one sample, sequenced in a study of blood T cell repertoires in COVID-19. Using immunoSEQ multiplex PCR, the repertoire was profiled, and TCRdb retains in-frame clones only, with some absent. The table includes roughly 230,000 clones, around 87% detected once. The sequencing input was PBMCs or T cells enriched from blood (not recorded which). The receptors here all came from a man younger than 45 in a cohort exposed to, infected with or recovered from COVID-19 (not recorded which). The conserved cysteine and the conserved F or W are not part of the CDR3 here. Fields, in order: CDR3 protein, J gene, V gene.

CDR3: ASSHLGQGARETQY; J: TRBJ2-5; V: TRBV14
CDR3: ASSQVWRERQETQY; J: TRBJ2-5; V: TRBV4-3
CDR3: ASSPDGREKLF; J: TRBJ1-4; V: TRBV5-1
CDR3: ASSDTQGLANEKLF; J: TRBJ1-4; V: TRBV7-9
CDR3: ASSVDPGQGLNTEAF; J: TRBJ1-1; V: TRBV9
CDR3: ASSQGRGWLAEYNEQF; J: TRBJ2-1; V: TRBV14
CDR3: ASGVGSYGYT; J: TRBJ1-2; V: TRBV28
CDR3: ASSYSGQEAF; J: TRBJ1-1; V: TRBV6-5
CDR3: ASSILPRGGAGGTEAF; J: TRBJ1-1; V: TRBV19
CDR3: ASSFGQGSFNTEAF; J: TRBJ1-1; V: TRBV27
CDR3: ASSSYTEAF; J: TRBJ1-1; V: TRBV28
CDR3: ASSLSGASHEAF; J: TRBJ1-1; V: TRBV28
CDR3: ASSSPNPLGQNEKLF; J: TRBJ1-4; V: TRBV27
CDR3: ASSPMNTEAF; J: TRBJ1-1; V: TRBV6-4
CDR3: ASSHPTGWVGDEQF; J: TRBJ2-1; V: TRBV7-9
CDR3: ASSQGGVTLWGYT; J: TRBJ1-2; V: TRBV3-1/TRBV3-2
CDR3: SVGAAGGPNEQF; J: TRBJ2-1; V: TRBV29-1
CDR3: ASSERRGRETSGRAGELF; J: TRBJ2-2; V: TRBV2
CDR3: SVLSRDRETEAF; J: TRBJ1-1; V: TRBV29-1
CDR3: ASRSTGGETQY; J: TRBJ2-5; V: TRBV12-3/TRBV12-4
CDR3: ASRRGTAGYGYT; J: TRBJ1-2; V: TRBV28
CDR3: ASSESLAPAIT; J: TRBJ1-2; V: TRBV10-2
CDR3: ATEQDRGRQETQY; J: TRBJ2-5; V: TRBV15
CDR3: SVEEDGRLAGTNEQF; J: TRBJ2-1; V: TRBV29-1
CDR3: ASSEFISGRVMTGTDTQY; J: TRBJ2-3; V: TRBV6-1
CDR3: ASGQGNNSPLH; J: TRBJ1-6; V: TRBV2
CDR3: ASSREGQRNTEAF; J: TRBJ1-1; V: TRBV9